Shown below are 13 T cell receptor beta chains from a single sample sequenced in a study of cytomegalovirus exposure and HLA in healthy donors (dated by TCRdb to the late 2010s). To prepare the library, the immunoSEQ multiplex PCR assay was applied. For the multiplex PCR, a mixture combining 60 forward primers for TCR Vbeta segments and 13 reverse primers for TCR Jbeta segments was used. Imported from immuneACCESS, the table was reduced by TCRdb to in-frame sequences with V and J called. These copies leave out some clones; in studies compared against another copy, an unresolved V gene accounts for under half, and the cause of the remainder is not known. This sample has approximately 150,000 clones in its table, and roughly 85% of those were observed once. The biggest ten clones account for about 0.64% of the sample. The sample consisted of PBMCs. The receptors originated from a male donor in good health and CMV-seronegative.

The chain joins TRBV7-2 to TRBJ2-2, with D perhaps matching TRBD1 (5 bases). Germline lookup yields CDR1 SGHTA and CDR2 FQGNSA. The length of the CDR3 is 15 residues. Trimming left V 3 bases short and J 6 bases short, with 14 bases between. The CDR3 DNA reads TGTGCCAGCAGCTTTATGGGCAGGGTAGCCGGGGAGCTGTTTTTT. Translating gives CASSFMGRVAGELFF.

The chain recombines TRBV27 with TRBJ2-5, with D perhaps matching TRBD1 (6 bases). The DNA end is a closer match to TRBJ2-7, so the J assignment may be wrong. The CDR3 has 16 amino acids. The germline gives CDR1 MNHEY, CDR2 SMNVEV (reference sequence). The chain's CDR3 is CASSLTGRRQNYEQYF. In DNA form, the CDR3 reads TGTGCCAGCAGTTTGACAGGTCGCCGGCAAAACTACGAGCAGTACTTC.

The V and J genes are TRBV18 and TRBJ1-1; D remains ambiguous. Between the trimmed V and J ends, which lost 10 bases and 1 base, there was a span of 16 bases. This CDR3 has 14 residues. CDR1 and CDR2 (germline): KGHSH, LQKENI. The CDR3 protein is CATSGVGENTEAFF. DNA for the CDR3: TGTGCCACCTCCGGGGTCGGCGAGAACACTGAAGCTTTCTTT.

CDR3 protein: CASSPGQVGNTIYF. Written as DNA, the CDR3 is TGCGCCAGCAGCCCCGGACAGGTGGGAAACACCATATATTTT. This sequence joins TRBV5-1 and TRBJ1-3; TRBD1 aligns across 7 bases. Germline CDR1 SGHRS, CDR2 YFSETQ. The V and J ends lost 4 bases and 4 bases, in that order; junction bases with no gene match: 5. The CDR3 runs 14 residues.

The CDR3 DNA follows: TGTGCCAGCAGCCGCCGCCTTACCGGGACAGGGCCAGTCACTGAAGCTTTCTTT. The encoded protein is CASSRRLTGTGPVTEAFF. The V call is TRBV5-6, the J call TRBJ1-1; TRBD1 matches 9 bases. The CDR3 runs to 18 residues. The V segment lost 4 bases and the J segment 4 bases; nucleotides outside the gene matches: 17. Germline assignment: CDR1 SGHDT and CDR2 YYEEEE.

This clone turned up a few times. The chain combines TRBV9 with TRBJ1-1; D gene ambiguous. This CDR3 has 15 amino acids. Per germline, CDR1 SGDLS and CDR2 YYNGEE. Trimming left V 2 bases short and J 1 base short, with 12 bases between. This chain's CDR3 is CASSVEGRTNTEAFF. The DNA of the CDR3 is TGTGCCAGCAGCGTGGAGGGCAGGACGAACACTGAAGCTTTCTTT.

The J gene is TRBJ2-3, the V gene TRBV30, with 10 nucleotides matching TRBD2. The CDR3 sequence is 16 residues long. CDR1 and CDR2 (germline): GTSNPN, SVGIG (reference sequence). The V segment lost 0 bases and the J segment 5 bases; nucleotides outside the gene matches: 8. CDR3 protein: CAWSVRVAGGGDTQYF. The CDR3 DNA follows: TGTGCCTGGAGTGTACGAGTAGCGGGAGGCGGAGATACGCAGTATTTT. Full variable domain (missing parts from reference TRBV30 and TRBJ2-3): SQTIHQWPATLVQPVGSPLSLECTVEGTSNPNLYWYRQAAGRGLQLLFYSVGIGQISSEVPQNLSASRPQDRQFILSSKKLLLSDSGFYLCAWSVRVAGGGDTQYFGPGTRLTVL.

V is TRBV28 and J is TRBJ2-3, with TRBD1 matching 8 bases. The junction had 8 bases not matched to a gene; V was cut back by 4 bases and J by 5 bases. Per the germline V gene, CDR1 is MDHEN and CDR2 is SYDVKM. There are 15 residues in the CDR3. The CDR3 bases are TGTGCCAGCAGTTGGGCAGGGGGCGAGAGAGATACGCAGTATTTT. Protein: CASSWAGGERDTQYF.

This clone showed up just a few times. The chain links TRBV30 to TRBJ2-5; D is undetermined. Deletions cut 2 bases from V and 4 bases from J, with 5 bases between. This CDR3 is built from 11 residues. Germline CDR1 GTSNPN, CDR2 SVGIG (reference sequence). In nucleotides, the CDR3 is TGTGCCTGGAGTTTCGGAGAGACCCAGTACTTC. Encoded protein: CAWSFGETQYF.

DNA for the CDR3: TGTGCCAGCAGCTTACTAGCGGGATCCTACAATGAGCAGTTCTTC. This encodes CASSLLAGSYNEQFF. The rearrangement links TRBV7-3 to TRBJ2-1; 9 positions agree with TRBD2. CDR1 is SGHTA and CDR2 is FQGTGA in the germline V gene. V dropped 2 bases and J dropped 1; count of bases not matched to a gene: 0. The CDR3 sequence is 15 residues long.

This chain connects TRBV7-8 to TRBJ2-3; 7 bases agree with TRBD1. Germline lookup yields CDR1 SGHVS and CDR2 FQNEAQ. V shed 5 bases, J shed 3 bases, and the junction held 14 bases outside the gene matches. This CDR3 is 17 amino acids long. The CDR3 region is CASSRKGRQGQTDTQYF. For the CDR3, the DNA is TGTGCCAGCAGCCGGAAGGGGAGACAGGGTCAAACAGATACGCAGTATTTT.

This sequence joins TRBV29-1 and TRBJ2-1; D is undetermined. V was cut by 1 base and J by 6 bases, with 7 bases left in between. CDR3 length: 12 residues. Germline lookup yields CDR1 SQVTM and CDR2 ANQGSEA. The CDR3, as DNA: TGCAGCGTTGAAGCTATGAGCAATGAGCAGTTCTTC. Encoded protein: CSVEAMSNEQFF.

This clone was counted once. The chain links TRBV21-1 to TRBJ1-3; TRBD1 is taken as the D call from the table, unchecked against the DNA. TRBV21-1 is a known pseudogene. The CDR3 has 21 amino acids. CDR3 coding DNA: TGTGCCAGCAGCAAAGTGCTCCCGGGACAGTCCGCCCTTGGACCCGGAAACACCATATATTTT. Amino acid sequence: CASSKVLPGQSALGPGNTIYF.